This section outlines one T cell receptor beta chain sequence together with its context. The sample belongs to a study of patients and donors after allogeneic stem cell transplantation. TCRdb used MiXCR to reprocess the RT-PCR reads, holding one entry per CDR3 protein. The top ten clones hold less than 60% of a sample with about 23,000 distinct CDR3 sequences, 25% to 30% of them seen once. V was pared by 5 bases and J by 9 bases, with 9 bases of the junction left unmatched. From germline, CDR1 is MNHNY and CDR2 SVGAGI (reference sequence). This CDR3 spans 13 amino acids. The sequence was collected from a human donor who was either an allogeneic HSCT recipient or a stem cell or donor lymphocyte infusion donor (not recorded which). It is not recorded whose cells these are; they may come from a transplant donor. Sequences were obtained from blood, either unsorted or a sorted T cell fraction (not recorded which). The chain joins TRBV6-6 to TRBJ1-1; 7 bases map to TRBD1. The CDR3 bases are TGTGCCAGCAGTCTCGGACAGGCCGCTCAAGCTTTCTTT. This sequence encodes CASSLGQAAQAFF.